This T cell receptor beta chain was identified in a study of blood T cell repertoires in COVID-19. Study at large: T cells, B-cell-depleted T cells, or PBMCs provided the cDNA or gDNA that served as material.

The repertoire was sequenced with immunoSEQ multiplex PCR; TCRdb's copy has only in-frame clones and lacks some. This sample carries under 300,000 clones, approximately 90% of them seen once, and the ten largest clones take approximately 7.5%. Trimming removed 4 bases from V and 0 bases from J, with 9 bases in between. Germline V CDR1 and CDR2: KGHSH, LQKENI. The CDR3 is 14 amino acids. This TCR was recovered from a man aged 55 to 70 who had recovered from COVID-19. The material sequenced was peripheral blood. The genes are TRBV18 and TRBJ2-5; a weak D match, TRBD1 (5 bases). The CDR3 DNA reads as TGTGCCAGCTCACAGGGGCCATACCAAGAGACCCAGTACTTC. This codes for CASSQGPYQETQYF. Using reference TRBV18 and TRBJ2-5 for the parts outside the CDR3, the full variable domain is NAGVMQNPRHLVRRRGQEARLRCSPMKGHSHVYWYRQLPEEGLKFMVYLQKENIIDESGMPKERFSAEFPKEGPSILRIQQVVRGDSAAYFCASSQGPYQETQYFGPGTRLLVL.